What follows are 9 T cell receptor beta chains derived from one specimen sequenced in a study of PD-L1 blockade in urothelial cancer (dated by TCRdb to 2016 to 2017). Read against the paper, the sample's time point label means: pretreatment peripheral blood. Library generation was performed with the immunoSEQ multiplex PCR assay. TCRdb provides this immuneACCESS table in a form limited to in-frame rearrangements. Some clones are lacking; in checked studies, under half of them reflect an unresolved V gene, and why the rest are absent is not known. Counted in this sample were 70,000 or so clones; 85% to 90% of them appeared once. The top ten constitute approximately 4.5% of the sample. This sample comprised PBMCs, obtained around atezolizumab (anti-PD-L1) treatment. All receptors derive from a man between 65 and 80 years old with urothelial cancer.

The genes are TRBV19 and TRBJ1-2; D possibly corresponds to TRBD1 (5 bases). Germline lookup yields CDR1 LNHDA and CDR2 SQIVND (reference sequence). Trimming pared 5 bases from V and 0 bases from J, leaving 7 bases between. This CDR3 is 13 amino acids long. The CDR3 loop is CASSLTANYGYTF. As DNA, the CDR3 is TGTGCCAGTAGTCTGACAGCTAACTATGGCTACACCTTC. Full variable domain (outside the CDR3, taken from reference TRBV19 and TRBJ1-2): DGGITQSPKYLFRKEGQNVTLSCEQNLNHDAMYWYRQDPGQGLRLIYYSQIVNDFQKGDIAEGYSVSREKKESFPLTVTSAQKNPTAFYLCASSLTANYGYTFGSGTRLTVV.

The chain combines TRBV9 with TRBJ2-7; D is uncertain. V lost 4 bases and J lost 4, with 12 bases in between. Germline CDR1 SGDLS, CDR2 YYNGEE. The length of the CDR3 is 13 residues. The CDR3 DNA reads TGTGCCAGCAGCCCCCGCGTTAAGTACGAGCAGTACTTC. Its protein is CASSPRVKYEQYF.

The CDR3: CATSRGDRGETQYF. In DNA, the CDR3 is TGTGCCACCAGCAGGGGGGACAGGGGGGAGACCCAGTACTTC. V and J are TRBV15 and TRBJ2-5; 11 nucleotides align to TRBD1. The CDR3 contains 14 residues. Trimming removed 3 bases from V and 5 bases from J; junction bases left unmatched: 2. Germline V gene sequence: CDR1 LNHNV, CDR2 YYDKDF (reference sequence).

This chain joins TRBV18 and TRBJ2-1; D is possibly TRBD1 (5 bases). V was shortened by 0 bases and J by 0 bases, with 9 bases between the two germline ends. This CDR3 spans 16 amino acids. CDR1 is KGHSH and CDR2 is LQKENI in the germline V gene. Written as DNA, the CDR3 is TGTGCCAGCTCACCACCGTCAGGGTCCTCCTACAATGAGCAGTTCTTC. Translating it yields CASSPPSGSSYNEQFF. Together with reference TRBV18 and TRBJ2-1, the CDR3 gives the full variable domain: NAGVMQNPRHLVRRRGQEARLRCSPMKGHSHVYWYRQLPEEGLKFMVYLQKENIIDESGMPKERFSAEFPKEGPSILRIQQVVRGDSAAYFCASSPPSGSSYNEQFFGPGTRLTVL.

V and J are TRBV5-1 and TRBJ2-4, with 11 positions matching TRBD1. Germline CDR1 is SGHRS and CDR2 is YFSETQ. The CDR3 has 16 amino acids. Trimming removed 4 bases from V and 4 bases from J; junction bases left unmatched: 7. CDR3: CASSPGQGELKNIQYF. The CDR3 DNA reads TGCGCCAGCAGCCCGGGACAGGGGGAATTAAAAAACATTCAGTACTTC.

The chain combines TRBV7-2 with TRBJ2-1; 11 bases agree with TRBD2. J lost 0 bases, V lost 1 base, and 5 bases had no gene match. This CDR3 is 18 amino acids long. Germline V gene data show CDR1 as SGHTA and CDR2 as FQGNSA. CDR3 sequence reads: CASSLVASGRISYNEQFF. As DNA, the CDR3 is TGTGCCAGCAGCTTAGTTGCTAGCGGGAGGATCTCCTACAATGAGCAGTTCTTC.

The CDR3, as DNA: TGTGCCAGTAGTATTCGGGGGGCGCGATCCGGGGAGCTGTTTTTT. Encoded protein: CASSIRGARSGELFF. V usage is TRBV19 and J usage is TRBJ2-2; D is possibly TRBD2 (7 bases). CDR1 LNHDA and CDR2 SQIVND come from the germline V gene (reference sequence). V lost 3 bases, J lost 6 bases, and 14 bases lay in between. The CDR3 length is 15 residues.

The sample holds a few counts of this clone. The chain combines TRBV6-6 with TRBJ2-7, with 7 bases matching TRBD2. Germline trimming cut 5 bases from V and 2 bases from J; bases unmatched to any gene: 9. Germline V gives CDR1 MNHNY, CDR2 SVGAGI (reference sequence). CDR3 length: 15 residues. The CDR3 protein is CASSDLAVTTYEQYF. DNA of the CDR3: TGTGCCAGCAGTGACCTAGCGGTAACAACCTACGAGCAGTACTTC.

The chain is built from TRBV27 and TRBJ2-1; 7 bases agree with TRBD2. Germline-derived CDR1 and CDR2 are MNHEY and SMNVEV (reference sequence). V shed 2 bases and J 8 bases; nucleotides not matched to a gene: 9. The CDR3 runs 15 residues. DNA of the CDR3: TGTGCCAGCAGTTTACAGGGAGGGAGGATCGATGAGCAGTTCTTC. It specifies CASSLQGGRIDEQFF.